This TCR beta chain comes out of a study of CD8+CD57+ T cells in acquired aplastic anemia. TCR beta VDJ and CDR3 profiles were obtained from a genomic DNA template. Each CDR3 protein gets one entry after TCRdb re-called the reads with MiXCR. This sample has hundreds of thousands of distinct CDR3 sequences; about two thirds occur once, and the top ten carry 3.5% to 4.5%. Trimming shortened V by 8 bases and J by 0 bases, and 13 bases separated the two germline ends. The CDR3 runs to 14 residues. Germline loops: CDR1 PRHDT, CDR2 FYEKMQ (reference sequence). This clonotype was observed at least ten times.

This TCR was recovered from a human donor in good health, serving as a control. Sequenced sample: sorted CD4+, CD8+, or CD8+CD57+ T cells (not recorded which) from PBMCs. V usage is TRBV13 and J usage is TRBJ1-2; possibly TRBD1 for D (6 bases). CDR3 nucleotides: TGTGCCAGCCATCGTAAGGGGGCTAACTATGGCTACACCTTC. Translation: CASHRKGANYGYTF.